Presented here are 17 T cell receptor beta chains from one specimen sequenced in a study of blood T cell repertoires in COVID-19. Generated by immunoSEQ multiplex PCR, the TCRdb table keeps only in-frame clones and is missing some. The sample shows over 130,000 clones, 80% to 90% of them seen only once. Specimen: peripheral blood. The receptors were gathered from a man aged 60 to 75 with active or convalescent COVID-19.

The CDR3 sequence: CASGTFGTSGITDTQYF. In DNA form, the CDR3 reads TGTGCCAGCGGGACTTTTGGGACTAGCGGTATCACAGATACGCAGTATTTT. V usage is TRBV19 and J usage is TRBJ2-3; TRBD2 aligns across 11 bases. V gave up 9 bases and J gave up 2 bases; unmatched junction bases: 13. Germline loops: CDR1 LNHDA, CDR2 SQIVND (reference sequence). CDR3 size: 17 residues.

The genes are TRBV28 and TRBJ2-7; no reliable D call. Looked up from germline, CDR1 is MDHEN and CDR2 is SYDVKM. Trimming removed 4 bases from V and 6 bases from J, with 10 bases in between. The CDR3 contains 12 residues. CDR3 in DNA: TGTGCCAGCAGTTCCTTAGTCGCCGAGCAGTACTTC. Protein sequence: CASSSLVAEQYF.

The J gene is TRBJ1-6, the V gene TRBV4-1; possibly TRBD1 for D (6 bases). The ends were cut back, 3 bases at V and 0 bases at J, with 9 bases in the middle. Germline V lookup: CDR1 MGHRA, CDR2 YSYEKL. The CDR3 extends over 16 amino acids. CDR3 nucleotide sequence: TGCGCCAGCAGCCATGGACAGAGCTCCTATAATTCACCCCTCCACTTT. Its protein product is CASSHGQSSYNSPLHF.

The rearrangement uses TRBV7-9 and TRBJ1-1; TRBD1 is a possible D gene (5 bases). Germline assignment: CDR1 SEHNR and CDR2 FQNEAQ (reference sequence). The V end lost 5 bases, the J end lost 0 bases, and 13 bases lay between the germline ends. The CDR3 covers 15 residues. CDR3: CASSLRQSMNTEAFF. The CDR3, as DNA: TGTGCCAGCAGCCTTCGACAGTCTATGAACACTGAAGCTTTCTTT.

The CDR3 sequence is CASSQTPPGVYEQYF. The CDR3 bases are TGCGCCAGCAGCCAAACCCCCCCGGGGGTTTACGAGCAGTACTTC. This rearrangement joins TRBV4-3 to TRBJ2-7; D perhaps matches TRBD2 (6 bases). CDR1 LGHNA and CDR2 YSLEER come from the germline V gene. V was clipped by 2 bases and J by 4 bases, with 15 bases between them. The CDR3 has 15 residues.

This clone was picked up a small number of times. The rearrangement uses TRBV28 and TRBJ1-1; 10 bases align to TRBD1. The CDR3 has 14 residues. CDR1 is MDHEN, CDR2 SYDVKM, per germline. Trimming removed 5 bases from V and 4 bases from J; junction bases left unmatched: 4. In DNA, the CDR3 is TGTGCCAGCAGTAAGACAGGGGGCGGCACTGAAGCTTTCTTT. This gives the protein CASSKTGGGTEAFF.

The rearrangement joins TRBV2 to TRBJ1-1, with unresolved D. V was cut by 6 bases and J by 1 base, with 9 bases left in between. The CDR3 totals 13 residues. Germline V gene data show CDR1 as SNHLY and CDR2 as FYNNEI. CDR3 coding DNA: TGTGCCAGCAGCATAAACAAGAACACTGAAGCTTTCTTT. Its translation is CASSINKNTEAFF. The whole variable domain, filled in from reference TRBV2 and TRBJ1-1, reads EPEVTQTPSHQVTQMGQEVILRCVPISNHLYFYWYRQILGQKVEFLVSFYNNEISEKSEIFDDQFSVERPDGSNFTLKIRSTKLEDSAMYFCASSINKNTEAFFGQGTRLTVV.

The CDR3, as DNA: TGTGCCAGCAGTCACCCAGGACAGGGGTCGTATGGCTACACCTTC. The encoded protein is CASSHPGQGSYGYTF. The V and J genes are TRBV6-5 and TRBJ1-2; 9 nucleotides line up with TRBD1. The CDR3 runs to 15 residues. Trimming cost V 5 bases and J 5 bases; bases outside gene matches: 9. Germline loops: CDR1 MNHEY, CDR2 SVGAGI.

This sequence joins TRBV9 and TRBJ2-2, with 7 bases matching TRBD1. V was clipped by 4 bases and J by 0 bases; unmatched bases: 3. The CDR3 loop spans 15 amino acids. Germline V CDR1 and CDR2: SGDLS, YYNGEE. Written as DNA, the CDR3 is TGTGCCAGCAGCCCCAGGGGGACGAACACCGGGGAGCTGTTTTTT. Protein: CASSPRGTNTGELFF.

The chain uses TRBV19 and TRBJ2-1, with no clear D. The germline V gene has CDR1 LNHDA and CDR2 SQIVND (reference sequence). The V gene lost 4 bases and the J gene lost 2 bases, with 9 bases spanning the gap. The CDR3 has 14 amino acids. The CDR3 protein is CASSRPTAYNEQFF. For the CDR3, the DNA is TGTGCCAGTAGTAGACCAACAGCCTACAATGAGCAGTTCTTC.

This sequence joins TRBV24-1 and TRBJ2-1, with 8 bases identical to TRBD2. CDR3 length: 16 residues. CDR1 and CDR2 from the germline V gene are KGHDR and SFDVKD. The V gene end was trimmed by 3 bases and the J gene end by 7 bases; junction bases not matched to a gene: 10. In nucleotides, the CDR3 is TGTGCCACCAGTGATCCCCGTCTGACGGGAGGGAATGAGCAGTTCTTC. This sequence encodes CATSDPRLTGGNEQFF.

The CDR3, as DNA: TGTGCCAGCATAGGACAGGGTGTCTACGAGCAGTACTTC. Amino acid sequence: CASIGQGVYEQYF. The rearrangement uses TRBV28 and TRBJ2-7, with 8 nucleotides matching TRBD1. Trimming took 7 bases from V and 3 from J; bases not matched to a gene: 5. This CDR3 region has 13 residues. Per germline, CDR1 MDHEN and CDR2 SYDVKM.

This sequence joins TRBV5-1 and TRBJ2-1, with TRBD1 matching over 8 bases. The ends lost 2 bases at V and 6 bases at J; junction bases unmatched: 4. There are 14 residues in the CDR3. Looked up from germline, CDR1 is SGHRS and CDR2 is YFSETQ. CDR3 residues: CASSLWTGSNEQFF. CDR3 nucleotides: TGCGCCAGCAGCTTATGGACAGGGAGCAATGAGCAGTTCTTC. Variable domain in full (rest from reference TRBV5-1 and TRBJ2-1): KAGVTQTPRYLIKTRGQQVTLSCSPISGHRSVSWYQQTPGQGLQFLFEYFSETQRNKGNFPGRFSGRQFSNSRSEMNVSTLELGDSALYLCASSLWTGSNEQFFGPGTRLTVL.

The V gene is TRBV6-2 or TRBV6-3, the J gene TRBJ1-1; TRBD1 matches 10 bases. The germline V gene has CDR1 MNHEY and CDR2 SVGEGT. This CDR3 spans 18 amino acids. V gave up 5 bases and J gave up 1 base; unmatched junction bases: 13. For the CDR3, the DNA is TGTGCCAGCAGTCCCGCCATAGGACAGGGGGAATGGAACACTGAAGCTTTCTTT. Its protein is CASSPAIGQGEWNTEAFF.

The chain has TRBV10-3 and TRBJ2-7; TRBD2 might be the D (6 bases). The CDR3 length is 13 residues. Germline assignment: CDR1 ENHRY and CDR2 SYGVKD. With 0 bases removed from V and 3 bases from J, the gap between germline ends came to 6 bases. The CDR3 here is CAISESGGYEQYF. CDR3 DNA sequence: TGTGCCATCAGTGAGTCGGGGGGCTACGAGCAGTACTTC.

This sequence joins TRBV4-1 and TRBJ1-2; D might be TRBD1 (5 bases). The V gene's germline CDR1 is MGHRA and CDR2 YSYEKL. The CDR3 covers 15 residues. V lost 0 bases and J lost 7, with 15 bases in between. The CDR3 region has the DNA TGCGCCAGCAGCCAAGACACGCAGGGTACTCGTGGCTACACCTTC. Translating gives CASSQDTQGTRGYTF.

The chain has TRBV29-1 and TRBJ1-1; D remains unclear. The V end was cut by 7 bases, the J end by 0 bases, with 9 bases between. Germline CDR1 and CDR2: SQVTM and ANQGSEA. This CDR3 has 12 residues. The CDR3 spells CSGQRVNTEAFF. CDR3 sequence (DNA): TGCAGCGGCCAGCGGGTGAACACTGAAGCTTTCTTT.